Listed here are 31 T cell receptor beta chains from one sample, sequenced in a study of blood T cell repertoires in COVID-19. Assay used: immunoSEQ multiplex PCR; TCRdb lists only in-frame clones, some missing. The table records fewer than 300,000 clones, about 93% of them present only once. The sample was PBMCs or T cells enriched from blood (not recorded which). These receptors all stem from a woman under 40 who had recovered from COVID-19.

This chain uses TRBV2 with TRBJ2-1; D is perhaps TRBD1 (5 bases). The CDR3 is made up of 15 amino acids. CDR1 and CDR2 (germline): SNHLY, FYNNEI. The V gene lost 3 bases and the J gene lost 3 bases, with 12 bases spanning the gap. The CDR3 here is CASSEYQGFYNEQFF. The DNA for the CDR3 is TGTGCCAGCAGTGAGTACCAGGGATTCTACAATGAGCAGTTCTTC.

The chain carries TRBV3-1 (or the pseudogene TRBV3-2) and TRBJ2-1; TRBD1 matches 7 bases. The CDR3 consists of 15 residues. Germline V gene data show CDR1 as LGHDT and CDR2 as YNNKEL (reference sequence). The J segment lost 8 bases and the V segment lost 4 bases, leaving 11 bases of the junction unmatched. In nucleotides, the CDR3 is TGTGCCAGCAGCCCCATGACAGGGTATTTGGATGAGCAGTTCTTC. Translated, it gives CASSPMTGYLDEQFF.

This chain links TRBV6-2 or TRBV6-3 with TRBJ2-5, with TRBD2 matching 9 bases. There are 16 residues in the CDR3. Germline loops: CDR1 MNHEY, CDR2 SVGEGT. V lost 6 bases, J lost 1 base, and 9 bases stayed unmatched. CDR3 bases: TGTGCCAGCAGCCCCGGACTAGCGCCGATCCAAGAGACCCAGTACTTC. The encoded protein is CASSPGLAPIQETQYF.

The chain links TRBV5-1 to TRBJ1-1; D might be TRBD1 (6 bases). CDR1 and CDR2 from the germline V gene are SGHRS and YFSETQ. V gave up 0 bases and J gave up 3 bases, with 12 bases separating them. CDR3 length: 15 residues. The CDR3 coding sequence is TGCGCCAGCAGCTTGGAACAGGGAACGTACACTGAAGCTTTCTTT. Translating gives CASSLEQGTYTEAFF.

The V call is TRBV28, the J call TRBJ1-4, with unresolved D. Germline CDR1 and CDR2: MDHEN and SYDVKM. Trimming shortened V by 6 bases and J by 8 bases, and 19 bases separated the two germline ends. The CDR3 sequence is 15 residues long. In DNA form, the CDR3 reads TGTGCCAGCAGCGCCTCGGAGGCTAAGCGGGAAAAACTGTTTTTT. It yields the protein CASSASEAKREKLFF.

V gene TRBV6-5 combines with J gene TRBJ1-4; TRBD1 agrees at 7 bases. Per germline, CDR1 MNHEY and CDR2 SVGAGI. This CDR3 contains 14 residues. The V gene end was trimmed by 6 bases and the J gene end by 4 bases; junction bases not matched to a gene: 5. In nucleotides, the CDR3 is TGTGCCAGCAGGGATGGGACAGATAATGAAAAACTGTTTTTT. Amino acid sequence: CASRDGTDNEKLFF.

The CDR3 DNA sequence: TGTGCCAGCAGTTCAGGAAACACCATATATTTT. As protein: CASSSGNTIYF. The chain uses TRBV12-3 or TRBV12-4 and TRBJ1-3; D is unresolved. V was trimmed by 4 bases and J by 4 bases, leaving 2 bases between them. This CDR3 has 11 residues.

CDR3 sequence: CSVESQNTEAFF. The CDR3 DNA is TGCAGCGTTGAATCCCAGAACACTGAAGCTTTCTTT. The V gene is TRBV29-1, the J gene TRBJ1-1; D unresolved. CDR1 is SQVTM and CDR2 is ANQGSEA in the germline V gene. Trimming stripped 2 bases from V and 1 base from J, with 5 bases between. The CDR3 covers 12 residues. Supplemented by reference TRBV29-1 and TRBJ1-1, the full variable domain reads SAVISQKPSRDICQRGTSLTIQCQVDSQVTMMFWYRQQPGQSLTLIATANQGSEATYESGFVIDKFPISRPNLTFSTLTVSNMSPEDSSIYLCSVESQNTEAFFGQGTRLTVV.

This chain joins TRBV5-6 and TRBJ2-5, with TRBD2 matching over 14 bases. The germline V gene encodes CDR1 SGHDT and CDR2 YYEEEE. There are 17 residues in the CDR3. V trimming: 9 bases; J trimming: 0 bases; junction bases outside the gene matches: 10. CDR3 nucleotide sequence: TGTGCCACCGGACTAGCGGGAGGAGGGGCCAACCAAGAGACCCAGTACTTC. It encodes CATGLAGGGANQETQYF.

The V gene is TRBV7-9, the J gene TRBJ2-1; perhaps TRBD2 as D (5 bases). The germline V gene has CDR1 SEHNR and CDR2 FQNEAQ (reference sequence). The CDR3 length is 16 residues. Trimming removed 7 bases from V and 1 base from J, with 17 bases in between. DNA of the CDR3: TGTGCCAGCACCCCCTCGGGGATCCTGTCCTACAATGAGCAGTTCTTC. This encodes CASTPSGILSYNEQFF. The full variable domain, rest sourced from reference TRBV7-9 and TRBJ2-1, is DTGVSQNPRHKITKRGQNVTFRCDPISEHNRLYWYRQTLGQGPEFLTYFQNEAQLEKSRLLSDRFSAERPKGSFSTLEIQRTEQGDSAMYLCASTPSGILSYNEQFFGPGTRLTVL.

This chain uses TRBV7-9 with TRBJ1-6; perhaps TRBD1 as D (6 bases). The CDR3 runs 16 residues. The V end was cut by 5 bases, the J end by 7 bases, with 18 bases between. Germline CDR1 is SEHNR and CDR2 is FQNEAQ (reference sequence). This CDR3 reads CASSPRTVGRNSPLHF. CDR3 coding DNA: TGTGCCAGCAGCCCTCGGACAGTCGGACGAAATTCACCCCTCCACTTT.

This chain links TRBV7-2 with TRBJ2-7, with D tentatively TRBD1 (6 bases). The CDR3 length is 15 residues. V was pared by 4 bases and J by 0 bases, with 13 bases between. The V gene's germline CDR1 is SGHTA and CDR2 FQGNSA. The CDR3 sequence is CASSSSGTTSYEQYF. The CDR3 nucleotides read TGTGCCAGCAGCTCCTCCGGGACAACCTCCTACGAGCAGTACTTC.

The chain has TRBV2 and TRBJ1-5; D ambiguous. Germline V gene sequence: CDR1 SNHLY, CDR2 FYNNEI. Between the trimmed V and J ends, which lost 8 bases and 4 bases, there was a span of 12 bases. The CDR3 runs to 13 residues. CDR3 sequence reads: CASQERLNQPQHF. The CDR3 DNA is TGTGCCAGCCAGGAACGATTAAATCAGCCCCAGCATTTT.

V gene TRBV27 combines with J gene TRBJ2-3, with D perhaps matching TRBD1 (6 bases). The germline gives CDR1 MNHEY, CDR2 SMNVEV (reference sequence). V was shortened by 7 bases and J by 4 bases, with 12 bases between the two germline ends. The CDR3 covers 13 residues. CDR3 bases: TGTGCCAGCACCCACAGGGCCGCAGATACGCAGTATTTT. Translation gives CASTHRAADTQYF.

The chain uses TRBV7-3 and TRBJ2-2; the match to TRBD1 covers 7 bases. The J segment lost 5 bases and the V segment lost 5 bases, leaving 2 bases of the junction unmatched. There are 13 residues in the CDR3. Germline loops: CDR1 SGHTA, CDR2 FQGTGA. The CDR3 bases are TGTGCCAGCAGCCGACAGGGAACCGGGGAGCTGTTTTTT. Protein: CASSRQGTGELFF. Full variable domain (missing parts from reference TRBV7-3 and TRBJ2-2): GAGVSQTPSNKVTEKGKYVELRCDPISGHTALYWYRQSLGQGPEFLIYFQGTGAADDSGLPNDRFFAVRPEGSVSTLKIQRTERGDSAVYLCASSRQGTGELFFGEGSRLTVL.

The chain recombines TRBV11-2 with TRBJ2-1; unclear D gene. In germline, CDR1 is SGHAT, CDR2 FQNNGV. The CDR3 runs to 11 residues. The ends were cut back, 10 bases at V and 6 bases at J, with 10 bases in the middle. CDR3 sequence reads: CAITVFNEQFF. DNA for the CDR3: TGTGCCATCACAGTGTTCAATGAGCAGTTCTTC.

The CDR3 coding sequence is TGCGCCAGCAGCTTGGCGGGGTCCGAATACAATGAGCAGTTCTTC. Amino acids: CASSLAGSEYNEQFF. The V call is TRBV5-1, the J call TRBJ2-1, with D possibly matching TRBD2 (5 bases). V dropped 0 bases and J dropped 4 bases, with 11 bases sitting between them. Germline V lookup: CDR1 SGHRS, CDR2 YFSETQ. The length of the CDR3 is 15 residues.

This clone was detected a few times. This chain connects TRBV11-2 to TRBJ1-2; TRBD1 aligns across 9 bases. The V gene's germline CDR1 is SGHAT and CDR2 FQNNGV. The CDR3 totals 15 residues. J gave up 2 bases and V 5 bases, and 6 bases lay outside the gene matches. In DNA, the CDR3 is TGTGCCAGCAGCGACGGGACAGGGAGAAACTATGGCTACACCTTC. Translated: CASSDGTGRNYGYTF.

The chain recombines TRBV2 with TRBJ1-1; the match to TRBD1 covers 7 bases. The ends lost 5 bases at V and 5 bases at J; junction bases unmatched: 20. This CDR3 has 18 residues. Germline assignment: CDR1 SNHLY and CDR2 FYNNEI. The CDR3 DNA reads as TGTGCCAGCAGTCCCAGGGGAATAACAAAAGGGGGCGCGACTGAAGCTTTCTTT. Protein product: CASSPRGITKGGATEAFF.

V gene TRBV6-2 or TRBV6-3 combines with J gene TRBJ2-2, with 13 bases aligning to TRBD2. CDR1 is MNHEY, CDR2 SVGEGT, per germline. This CDR3 is 19 amino acids long. J lost 4 bases, V lost 2 bases, and 10 bases had no gene match. The CDR3 nucleotides are TGTGCCAGCAGTTACGGTGCTGGGACTAGCGGGATCCCCACCGGGGAGCTGTTTTTT. Amino acids: CASSYGAGTSGIPTGELFF.

This clone has only one observation. The V gene is TRBV7-6, the J gene TRBJ1-5, with D maybe TRBD1 (6 bases). CDR3 length equals 15 residues. V was shortened by 5 bases and J by 2 bases, with 13 bases between the two germline ends. From germline, CDR1 is SGHVS and CDR2 FNYEAQ. The CDR3 protein is CASSPRGRGNQPQHF. CDR3 in DNA: TGTGCCAGCAGCCCCAGGGGAAGGGGCAATCAGCCCCAGCATTTT.

Only one count was recorded for this clone. V is TRBV28 and J is TRBJ1-3; 7 bases match TRBD1. V shed 6 bases, J shed 0 bases, and the junction held 2 bases outside the gene matches. Per the germline V gene, CDR1 is MDHEN and CDR2 is SYDVKM. This CDR3 has 14 residues. The CDR3: CASRGQSSGNTIYF. The CDR3 DNA reads as TGTGCCAGCAGGGGACAGTCCTCTGGAAACACCATATATTTT.

CDR3 in amino acids: CAWSYRGVPVADTQYF. The CDR3 DNA is TGTGCCTGGAGTTACCGAGGCGTCCCCGTGGCAGATACGCAGTATTTT. The gene calls are TRBV30 and TRBJ2-3, with unresolved D. Trimming cost V 2 bases and J 4 bases, with 19 bases left between them. From germline, CDR1 is GTSNPN and CDR2 SVGIG (reference sequence). The CDR3 is 16 amino acids.

This clone has just one count. The chain combines TRBV7-8 with TRBJ2-1, with TRBD2 identical over 12 bases. Trimming took 5 bases from V and 3 from J; bases not matched to a gene: 11. Per germline, CDR1 SGHVS and CDR2 FQNEAQ. The CDR3 is 18 amino acids. As DNA, the CDR3 is TGTGCCAGCAGCCTACTCTCGACTAGCGGGAGACTCTACAATGAGCAGTTCTTC. The encoded protein is CASSLLSTSGRLYNEQFF.

The rearrangement uses TRBV28 and TRBJ1-5; 7 bases align to TRBD1. The CDR3 length is 15 residues. J was trimmed by 5 bases and V by 7 bases; bases with no gene match: 11. In germline, CDR1 is MDHEN, CDR2 SYDVKM. CDR3 sequence (DNA): TGTGCCAGCACCGGATTAACAGGGGTGGATCAGCCCCAGCATTTT. Amino acids: CASTGLTGVDQPQHF.

The chain couples TRBV4-3 to TRBJ2-1, with 8 bases identical to TRBD2. CDR1 is LGHNA, CDR2 YSLEER, per germline. This CDR3 spans 16 amino acids. After removal of 0 bases from V and 5 bases from J, the junction contained 6 bases not matched to a gene. This CDR3 is CASSQESGSLHNEQFF. CDR3 coding DNA: TGCGCCAGCAGCCAAGAAAGCGGGAGTCTACACAATGAGCAGTTCTTC.

The table lists this clone with a few counts. V gene TRBV19 combines with J gene TRBJ1-5; possibly TRBD1 for D (6 bases). Germline CDR1 reads LNHDA; CDR2 reads SQIVND (reference sequence). V gave up 7 bases and J gave up 1 base, with 11 bases separating them. The CDR3 totals 14 residues. The CDR3, as DNA: TGTGCCAGTAAGGGGGGGGGAAGCAATCAGCCCCAGCATTTT. It encodes CASKGGGSNQPQHF.

The chain combines TRBV7-9 with TRBJ2-7; weak D call: TRBD2 (6 bases). Trimming stripped 2 bases from V and 0 bases from J, with 17 bases between. This CDR3 is 17 amino acids long. CDR1 is SEHNR, CDR2 FQNEAQ, per germline (reference sequence). CDR3 in DNA: TGTGCCAGCAGCTTAAGGGGTGGCGGGGAAATCTCCTACGAGCAGTACTTC. Amino acid sequence: CASSLRGGGEISYEQYF. Based on the CDR3 plus reference TRBV7-9 and TRBJ2-7, the full variable domain is DTGVSQNPRHKITKRGQNVTFRCDPISEHNRLYWYRQTLGQGPEFLTYFQNEAQLEKSRLLSDRFSAERPKGSFSTLEIQRTEQGDSAMYLCASSLRGGGEISYEQYFGPGTRLTVT.

There are a few counts of this clone. The rearrangement uses TRBV19 and TRBJ2-1, with a weak D call TRBD2 (5 bases). V was shortened by 1 base and J by 6 bases, with 13 bases between the two germline ends. There are 15 residues in the CDR3. Germline CDR1 reads LNHDA; CDR2 reads SQIVND (reference sequence). The CDR3 region is CASSIVGSDINEQFF. The CDR3 region has the DNA TGTGCCAGTAGTATAGTTGGGAGCGATATCAATGAGCAGTTCTTC.

The chain couples TRBV5-1 to TRBJ1-3; 7 nucleotides line up with TRBD1. V shed 2 bases, J shed 4 bases, and the junction held 6 bases outside the gene matches. CDR3 size: 15 residues. Per the germline V gene, CDR1 is SGHRS and CDR2 is YFSETQ. In DNA, the CDR3 is TGCGCCAGCAGCTTAGAGGGGGCGAACGGAAACACCATATATTTT. This codes for CASSLEGANGNTIYF.

The chain joins TRBV2 to TRBJ1-6; D gene uncertain. V lost 2 bases to trimming and J lost 7 bases, with 15 bases between them. This CDR3 has 16 residues. Germline CDR1 SNHLY, CDR2 FYNNEI. The DNA of the CDR3 is TGTGCCAGCAGTGAAACCGAACTTACGGGGAATTCACCCCTCCACTTT. Translated: CASSETELTGNSPLHF.